This T cell receptor beta chain was recovered during a study of neurological immune-mediated disorders (dated by TCRdb to 2018 to 2020). At the level of the whole study: Among the 35 or so multiple sclerosis patients, relapsing-remitting MS was present in roughly 30 and secondary progressive MS was present in 3. The study compared peripheral blood TCR-beta repertoires of HTLV-I-associated myelopathy (HAM/TSP) patients, multiple sclerosis patients and healthy controls using UMI-based sequencing. Longitudinal samples, technical triplicates and paired sorted CD4+ and CD8+ T-cell subsets, alongside PBMC samples, were included among the 90 to 130 TCR-beta libraries. Longitudinal HAM/TSP and healthy donors were sampled at 3 time-points each (about 3-40 month intervals). The cohort was made up of 60 to 75 subjects, consisting of around 15 HAM/TSP patients, about 34 multiple sclerosis patients and some 20 healthy controls.

cDNA was synthesized by template-switch 5'RACE using a primer carrying a 10-nucleotide random unique molecular identifier by which each TCR transcript was tagged. Every sequencing run covered 15-18 subjects and yielded more than 180 million TCR-beta sequences. Total RNA was extracted with the RNeasy kit. The KAPA Real-time Library Amplification kit was used to amplify TCR-beta VDJ regions with primers targeting the TCR constant region and the 5'RACE anchor. A first PCR added sample indexes and Illumina adaptors, after which a second PCR increased the library yield. After Ampure bead purification, the TCR product of roughly 650 bp was size-selected on a 2% E-gel SizeSelection system. Before pooling, library quality was assessed on a Bioanalyzer, concentration was determined with Qubit, and library quantification was performed with the Kapa Library Quantification kit. An Illumina HiSeq 2500 sequenced the libraries paired-end 2 x 150 bp. To increase sequence diversity, roughly 23-30% phiX was spiked into each library pool. The authors processed their data as follows. Quality-filtered reads were processed with the UMI-based MiGEC pipeline, and over 75% of raw TCR sequences were removed by the MiGEC pipeline during error correction. VDJ genes were aligned to IMGT germline references, and each clonotype was defined by a unique CDR3 amino acid sequence together with V-J genes. Clonal expansion, Shannon diversity and CDR3 relatedness (CalcPairwiseDistances, ClusterSamples) were evaluated with VDJtools, and phylogenetic trees were built with CLCbio workbench. Clones with at least 8 unique UMIs were defined as expanded, with this threshold being based on coefficient-of-variation modelling across technical triplicates. TCRdb redid the processing of the public reads, applying fastp at Q25 and MiXCR, and retained in-frame beta chains. Every distinct CDR3 protein forms one entry, paired with its most common genes and DNA. These V and J calls originate from TCRdb's pipeline instead of the authors' own analysis. The sample yields approximately 36,000 distinct CDR3 sequences; 3% to 3.5% were counted once. The top ten clones comprise approximately 7.5% of the sample.

The research as a whole found: No association of the MS cluster with clinical or MRI features was observed, and the need for larger cohorts was stated by the authors. No identical CDR3 amino acid sequences were shared among expanded clones across subjects, suggesting private TCR-beta repertoires in all groups. Phylogenetic analysis grouped repertoires from 18 of 34 MS patients into a cluster of related CDR3 sequences, suggesting a possible repertoire-level signature. The highest TCR clonal expansion was observed in HAM/TSP patients, whereas the lowest was observed in MS patients, even when compared with healthy controls.

The CDR3 spans 10 residues, from the cysteine through the phenylalanine. The kept DNA is CDR3 alone, 30 bases in frame from the first base. CDR1 and CDR2, looked up from the germline V gene (reference sequence), are DFQATT and SNEGSKA. The sample's time point label, in plain terms: longitudinal time-point 1 (baseline). Libraries from unsorted PBMCs were made from 2 million PBMCs kept in RNAlater at -80 degrees C until RNA extraction. Multiple sclerosis patients were enrolled in a US clinical protocol under which disease progression was evaluated by magnetic resonance imaging. PBMCs were separated from peripheral blood using Ficoll-Hypaque density gradient centrifugation and then cryopreserved in liquid nitrogen. A word on this clonotype: Its binding antigen is unknown. A single base separates this from a much larger clone, so it may be a read error.

The sample was PBMCs. In this chain, TRBV20-1 is recombined with TRBJ1-1, with the D gene call left open. This clonotype was sampled from a woman aged 55-75 years with multiple sclerosis. CDR3 reads: CIVRDTEAFF. The DNA sequence is given as TGCATTGTCCGGGACACTGAAGCTTTCTTT.